This TCR beta chain was sequenced in a study of Graves' ophthalmopathy and Graves' hyperthyroidism. The ends were cut back, 4 bases at V and 1 base at J, with 16 bases in the middle. Per the germline V gene, CDR1 is MGHDK and CDR2 is SYGVNS. The CDR3 loop spans 16 amino acids. Researchers took RNA transcripts and amplified TCR beta CDR3 regions from them. HTBI primers were used in a first-round RT-PCR, which preceded a second-round multiplex PCR. TCRdb reprocessed the multiplex PCR reads via MiXCR and lists one record per CDR3 protein. The sample contains about 740,000 distinct CDR3 sequences, 40% of which appear only once.

Sequencing was carried out using peripheral blood. V is TRBV25-1 and J is TRBJ1-1; D perhaps matches TRBD1 (5 bases). The origin of this receptor is an adult man with Graves' ophthalmopathy. The CDR3 sequence is CASSARQGGPNTEAFF. The CDR3 bases are TGTGCCAGCAGTGCTCGTCAGGGAGGGCCGAACACTGAAGCTTTCTTT.